The entry that follows covers one TCR beta chain sequence. Its antigen remains unknown. This record belongs to a study of cytomegalovirus exposure and HLA in healthy donors. Findings of the study overall: It was reported that TCR beta sequences correctly inferred the HLA-A and HLA-B alleles for most subjects. A list of 150 to 200 TCR beta chains associated with cytomegalovirus was given. Information on immune exposure was restricted to one variable (CMV serostatus).

The germline V gene has CDR1 LNHDA and CDR2 SQIVND (reference sequence). Losses at the gene ends were 2 bases for V and 8 bases for J; bases not matched to a gene: 14. The CDR3 consists of 16 residues. Primers for the PCR totalled 60 Vbeta and 13 Jbeta. TCRdb's copy holds only in-frame clones and misses some; the assay was immunoSEQ multiplex PCR. The sample has roughly 200,000 clones, under 85% seen once. The V gene is TRBV19, the J gene TRBJ1-2, with 7 bases identical to TRBD1. This TCR derives from a man aged 50 to 60 in good health and CMV-seronegative. The sequencing sample was made of PBMCs. CDR3 in DNA: TGTGCCAGTAGTATACAGACCGGGACAGTAACTATGGGCTACACCTTC. Translation gives CASSIQTGTVTMGYTF.